These 15 T cell receptor beta chains share one sample of origin, sequenced in a study of blood T cell repertoires in COVID-19. Using immunoSEQ multiplex PCR, the repertoire was profiled, and TCRdb retains in-frame clones only, with some absent. The table records a few hundred thousand clones, around 89% of them present only once. Specimen: PBMCs or T cells enriched from blood (not recorded which). The receptors shown here come from a man aged 25-45 years who had recovered from COVID-19.

V usage is TRBV15 and J usage is TRBJ1-6; 9 positions agree with TRBD1. V lost 0 bases to trimming and J lost 7 bases; unmatched junction nucleotides: 13. Germline CDR1 reads LNHNV; CDR2 reads YYDKDF (reference sequence). CDR3 size: 19 residues. The CDR3 spells CATSRDKVGGGTGNSPLHF. CDR3 in DNA: TGTGCCACCAGCAGAGATAAAGTCGGTGGTGGGACAGGGAATTCACCCCTCCACTTT.

CDR3 region: CASSPRQGANNEQFF. In DNA form, the CDR3 reads TGTGCCAGCTCCCCAAGACAGGGGGCCAACAATGAGCAGTTCTTC. This chain connects TRBV18 to TRBJ2-1; 10 bases match TRBD1. V lost 6 bases to trimming and J lost 5 bases; unmatched junction nucleotides: 7. Germline lookup yields CDR1 KGHSH and CDR2 LQKENI. There are 15 residues in the CDR3.

This sequence joins TRBV27 and TRBJ1-1, with D tentatively TRBD1 (6 bases). CDR1 MNHEY and CDR2 SMNVEV come from the germline V gene (reference sequence). The CDR3 is 15 amino acids. Deletions cut 6 bases from V and 1 base from J, with 15 bases between. The DNA for the CDR3 is TGTGCCAGCAGAACCCACTTACAGGGGAACACTGAAGCTTTCTTT. Encoded protein: CASRTHLQGNTEAFF.

This chain links TRBV19 with TRBJ1-4; 8 bases match TRBD1. V dropped 2 bases and J dropped 8; count of bases not matched to a gene: 10. From germline, CDR1 is LNHDA and CDR2 SQIVND (reference sequence). The CDR3 has 16 residues. The CDR3 loop is CASSIMAGGRGEKLFF. Written as DNA, the CDR3 is TGTGCCAGTAGTATAATGGCAGGGGGCAGAGGAGAAAAACTGTTTTTT.

The chain is built from TRBV28 and TRBJ2-7; 7 bases align to TRBD1. The V gene's germline CDR1 is MDHEN and CDR2 SYDVKM. J was trimmed by 1 base and V by 5 bases; bases with no gene match: 5. The CDR3 has 14 residues. The CDR3, as DNA: TGTGCCAGCAGTCTCAGACAGGGATCCTACGAGCAGTACTTC. Translation gives CASSLRQGSYEQYF.

The chain links TRBV27 to TRBJ2-1; TRBD1 agrees at 7 bases. CDR3 length: 16 residues. Germline loops: CDR1 MNHEY, CDR2 SMNVEV (reference sequence). Germline trimming cut 1 base from V and 7 bases from J; bases unmatched to any gene: 10. CDR3 sequence reads: CASSLYPSDRRNEQFF. The DNA for the CDR3 is TGTGCCAGCAGTTTATACCCTTCGGACAGGCGAAATGAGCAGTTCTTC.

This clone occurred once. This sequence joins TRBV3-1 (or the pseudogene TRBV3-2) and TRBJ1-5; weak D call: TRBD1 (6 bases). Germline-derived CDR1 and CDR2 are LGHDT and YNNKEL (reference sequence). The CDR3 sequence is 14 residues long. Trimming took off 2 bases at V and 7 bases at J, with 12 bases between the two ends. The CDR3, as DNA: TGTGCCAGCAGCCAACACATCAGGGGCCAGCCCCAGCATTTT. Protein sequence: CASSQHIRGQPQHF.

The J gene is TRBJ2-7, the V gene TRBV28; TRBD2 aligns across 9 bases. V trimming: 2 bases; J trimming: 0 bases; junction bases outside the gene matches: 5. Per germline, CDR1 MDHEN and CDR2 SYDVKM. The CDR3 loop spans 16 amino acids. In DNA form, the CDR3 reads TGTGCCAGCAGTTTAGTATTTAGCGGGAGCTCCTACGAGCAGTACTTC. Its protein product is CASSLVFSGSSYEQYF.

The chain has TRBV5-1 and TRBJ2-5, with TRBD2 matching 12 bases. Germline V gene sequence: CDR1 SGHRS, CDR2 YFSETQ. There are 15 residues in the CDR3. Trimming at V came to 1 base and at J to 5 bases, leaving 3 bases not matched to a gene. As DNA, the CDR3 is TGCGCCAGCAGCTTGAGACTAGCGGGAGCTGAGACCCAGTACTTC. Translating it yields CASSLRLAGAETQYF.

V is TRBV24-1 and J is TRBJ2-5; 8 bases agree with TRBD2. The germline gives CDR1 KGHDR, CDR2 SFDVKD. The ends lost 6 bases at V and 4 bases at J; junction bases unmatched: 12. The CDR3 loop spans 16 amino acids. CDR3 sequence (DNA): TGTGCCACCAGTTCGACGGGGGACCGGGGGGGAGAGACCCAGTACTTC. It encodes CATSSTGDRGGETQYF.

This chain connects TRBV19 to TRBJ2-1, with TRBD2 matching over 11 bases. The ends lost 2 bases at V and 5 bases at J; junction bases unmatched: 8. This CDR3 contains 17 residues. Germline V gene sequence: CDR1 LNHDA, CDR2 SQIVND (reference sequence). The CDR3 sequence is CASSILTGTSGHNEQFF. CDR3 nucleotide sequence: TGTGCCAGTAGTATACTCACCGGGACTAGCGGACACAATGAGCAGTTCTTC.

The chain uses TRBV5-6 and TRBJ2-4; 11 bases are shared with TRBD2. V dropped 4 bases and J dropped 9; count of bases not matched to a gene: 21. The CDR3 is 19 amino acids. The V gene's germline CDR1 is SGHDT and CDR2 YYEEEE. The CDR3 reads CASSPGGGHSGRARIIQYF. CDR3 in DNA: TGTGCCAGCAGCCCGGGAGGGGGGCATAGCGGGAGGGCCCGGATCATTCAGTACTTC.

V gene TRBV25-1 combines with J gene TRBJ1-2, with 7 nucleotides matching TRBD1. Trimming took 1 base from V and 3 from J; bases not matched to a gene: 2. The germline V gene has CDR1 MGHDK and CDR2 SYGVNS. The CDR3 loop spans 14 amino acids. The CDR3 here is CASSELDRDYGYTF. The CDR3 DNA reads as TGTGCCAGCAGTGAATTAGACAGGGACTATGGCTACACCTTC.

The rearrangement uses TRBV5-4 and TRBJ2-1; 15 bases are a match to TRBD2. Per the germline V gene, CDR1 is SGHNT and CDR2 is YYREEE (reference sequence). The ends lost 4 bases at V and 9 bases at J; junction bases unmatched: 2. The CDR3 has 14 residues. The CDR3 sequence is CASSGTSGRFEQFF. CDR3 DNA sequence: TGTGCCAGCAGCGGGACTAGCGGGAGGTTTGAGCAGTTCTTC.

V is TRBV7-9 and J is TRBJ2-1; 10 bases fit TRBD2. The CDR3 consists of 15 residues. Trimming at V came to 3 bases and at J to 9 bases, leaving 8 bases not matched to a gene. Germline assignment: CDR1 SEHNR and CDR2 FQNEAQ (reference sequence). CDR3 loop: CASSLILAGDGEQFF. DNA for the CDR3: TGTGCCAGCAGCTTGATTCTAGCGGGAGACGGTGAGCAGTTCTTC. The entire variable domain, with the rest obtained from reference TRBV7-9 and TRBJ2-1, is as follows: DTGVSQNPRHKITKRGQNVTFRCDPISEHNRLYWYRQTLGQGPEFLTYFQNEAQLEKSRLLSDRFSAERPKGSFSTLEIQRTEQGDSAMYLCASSLILAGDGEQFFGPGTRLTVL.